The clone carrying this T cell receptor (beta chain) showed up just a few times. Its antigen is currently unknown. The junction does not match germline at one end; this may be a read error. The data originate from a study of T cell repertoires in cytomegalovirus infection. TCRdb called the reads again in MiXCR, with one record for every CDR3 protein. The sample yields roughly 990,000 distinct CDR3 sequences, roughly 31% seen once. This CDR3 region has 14 residues. Germline V lookup: CDR1 MNHNS, CDR2 SASEGT. The specimen comprised cultured CD8+ T cells from PBMCs, sampled from culture after CMV antigen stimulation. This sequence was found in a human donor in good health (CMV status not recorded). Some clones in this sample may be carry-over from other donors' samples. The chain has TRBV6-1 and TRBJ1-1, with unresolved D. CDR3 in DNA: TGTGCCAGCAGGGAAGGAAACTGGCAACTTGAAGCTTTCTTT. Encoded protein: CASREGNWQLEAFF.